Following are 32 T cell receptor beta chains from one sample sequenced in a study of blood T cell repertoires in COVID-19 (dated by TCRdb to 2018 to 2021). The library relied on the immunoSEQ multiplex PCR assay. This is the immuneACCESS table as TCRdb keeps it, with only in-frame sequences that have V and J called. A part of the clones is gone; compared with another copy, unresolved V genes explain less than half, and the rest is unexplained. This sample is represented by about 130,000 clones; 70% to 75% of them were singletons. The ten largest account for roughly 5.5% of the sample. Source material: peripheral blood. These receptors were collected from a man aged 55 to 70 with acute or convalescent COVID-19.

V usage is TRBV9 and J usage is TRBJ1-1, with 11 bases lining up with TRBD1. V was pared by 0 bases and J by 0 bases, with 4 bases of the junction left unmatched. The CDR3 is made up of 17 amino acids. CDR1 is SGDLS and CDR2 is YYNGEE in the germline V gene. The CDR3 sequence: CASSVGTGGGMNTEAFF. CDR3 DNA: TGTGCCAGCAGCGTAGGGACAGGGGGCGGAATGAACACTGAAGCTTTCTTT.

This chain joins TRBV30 and TRBJ2-1; D gene unclear. This CDR3 contains 13 residues. V shed 0 bases and J shed 5 bases, with 8 bases lying between them. Germline assignment: CDR1 GTSNPN and CDR2 SVGIG (reference sequence). The CDR3 loop is CAWSVFYNNEQFF. The CDR3 bases are TGTGCCTGGAGTGTATTTTACAACAATGAGCAGTTCTTC.

The V and J genes are TRBV19 and TRBJ1-5; a weak D match, TRBD1 (6 bases). V lost 1 base to trimming and J lost 5 bases, with 12 bases between them. In germline, CDR1 is LNHDA, CDR2 SQIVND (reference sequence). CDR3 length: 15 amino acids. As DNA, the CDR3 is TGTGCCAGTAGTATAGCCCGCAGGGGCGATCAGCCCCAGCATTTT. It encodes CASSIARRGDQPQHF.

With respect to this clone: An end of the junction differs from the germline gene, which may be a read error. The chain is built from TRBV18 and TRBJ2-5, with no clear D. CDR1 KGHSH and CDR2 LQKENI come from the germline V gene. The CDR3 loop spans 13 amino acids. CDR3 loop: CASSGSVQEAQYF. Written as DNA, the CDR3 is TGTGCCAGCTCCGGCAGCGTCCAAGAGGCCCAGTACTTC.

This clone showed up just once. The rearrangement joins TRBV5-1 to TRBJ1-2, with D perhaps matching TRBD1 (6 bases). Trimming stripped 4 bases from V and 0 bases from J, with 10 bases between. This CDR3 is built from 14 residues. Germline CDR1 and CDR2: SGHRS and YFSETQ. The CDR3 is CASSPGEANYGYTF. The DNA for the CDR3 is TGCGCCAGCAGCCCAGGGGAAGCTAACTATGGCTACACCTTC.

CDR3 residues: CASSLGPMMDSNVGELFF. CDR3 coding DNA: TGTGCCAGCAGCTTAGGCCCTATGATGGACAGCAATGTCGGGGAGCTGTTTTTT. The chain employs TRBV13 and TRBJ2-2, with a tentative D call TRBD1 (6 bases). The CDR3 is 18 residues long. From germline, CDR1 is PRHDT and CDR2 FYEKMQ (reference sequence). Deletions cut 0 bases from V and 7 bases from J, with 21 bases between.

This rearrangement joins TRBV5-4 to TRBJ2-7, with 10 bases identical to TRBD2. The V and J ends lost 4 bases and 6 bases, in that order; junction bases with no gene match: 10. The CDR3 is 15 residues long. Germline V CDR1 and CDR2: SGHNT, YYREEE (reference sequence). The CDR3 loop is CASSPLSGGAGEQYF. The CDR3 coding sequence is TGTGCCAGCAGCCCTCTGAGCGGGGGGGCCGGCGAGCAGTACTTC.

The chain links TRBV11-2 to TRBJ1-4; D gene uncertain. The CDR3 has 14 residues. The V gene lost 5 bases and the J gene lost 7 bases, with 14 bases spanning the gap. The germline V gene encodes CDR1 SGHAT and CDR2 FQNNGV. The CDR3 region has the DNA TGTGCCAGCAGCCACGGAGGGCATGCTGAAAAACTGTTTTTT. Protein: CASSHGGHAEKLFF.

This clone was seen just once. The rearrangement joins TRBV24-1 to TRBJ1-2; no clear D. The CDR3 covers 13 residues. CDR1 is KGHDR and CDR2 is SFDVKD in the germline V gene. V was shortened by 1 base and J by 9 bases, with 11 bases between the two germline ends. The CDR3 sequence: CATSDFYGERYTF. DNA for the CDR3: TGTGCCACCAGTGATTTCTACGGGGAGCGCTACACCTTC.

The chain recombines TRBV12-5 with TRBJ2-7, with 8 bases matching TRBD2. Trimming took 1 base from V and 0 from J; bases not matched to a gene: 5. Per the germline V gene, CDR1 is LGHNT and CDR2 is FRNRAP. The CDR3 runs to 16 residues. This chain's CDR3 is CASGLGSGGFSYEQYF. CDR3 DNA: TGTGCTAGTGGTTTGGGGAGCGGGGGCTTCTCCTACGAGCAGTACTTC.

The chain uses TRBV11-1 and TRBJ2-7; maybe TRBD2 (5 bases). V was clipped by 5 bases and J by 7 bases, with 18 bases between them. This CDR3 contains 14 residues. From germline, CDR1 is SGHAT and CDR2 FQDESV (reference sequence). CDR3 residues: CASSNRRTAWEQYF. In DNA, the CDR3 is TGTGCCAGCAGCAATCGACGGACTGCGTGGGAGCAGTACTTC.

This chain joins TRBV25-1 and TRBJ1-5; D remains unclear. Trimming cost V 4 bases and J 5 bases, with 9 bases left between them. CDR3 length: 13 amino acids. Per germline, CDR1 MGHDK and CDR2 SYGVNS. CDR3 coding DNA: TGTGCCAGCAGTGTGGCCTTGGATCAGCCCCAGCATTTT. Protein: CASSVALDQPQHF. The full variable domain, in which reference TRBV25-1 and TRBJ1-5 provide the parts outside the CDR3, is EADIYQTPRYLVIGTGKKITLECSQTMGHDKMYWYQQDPGMELHLIHYSYGVNSTEKGDLSSESTVSRIRTEHFPLTLESARPSHTSQYLCASSVALDQPQHFGDGTRLSIL.

The chain links TRBV7-2 to TRBJ1-2; TRBD1 matches at 9 bases. Trimming removed 3 bases from V and 7 bases from J; junction bases left unmatched: 9. The germline V gene has CDR1 SGHTA and CDR2 FQGNSA. This CDR3 is built from 15 residues. The CDR3 region has the DNA TGTGCCAGCAGCTTCACACGGGACAGGGCCACTGGCTACACCTTC. It codes for CASSFTRDRATGYTF. Full variable domain (remainder filled in from reference TRBV7-2 and TRBJ1-2): GAGVSQSPSNKVTEKGKDVELRCDPISGHTALYWYRQSLGQGLEFLIYFQGNSAPDKSGLPSDRFSAERTGGSVSTLTIQRTQQEDSAVYLCASSFTRDRATGYTFGSGTRLTVV.

This clone was detected only once. The CDR3 sequence: CATSRGQGNTEAFF. The CDR3 DNA follows: TGTGCCACCAGCAGAGGACAGGGGAACACTGAAGCTTTCTTT. V usage is TRBV15 and J usage is TRBJ1-1; 7 nucleotides align to TRBD1. The V gene end was trimmed by 1 base and the J gene end by 1 base; junction bases not matched to a gene: 0. The CDR3 loop spans 14 amino acids. Germline loops: CDR1 LNHNV, CDR2 YYDKDF (reference sequence).

V gene TRBV18 combines with J gene TRBJ2-3; 8 bases fit TRBD2. J gave up 6 bases and V 6 bases, and 11 bases lay outside the gene matches. The CDR3 spans 15 residues. Germline V gives CDR1 KGHSH, CDR2 LQKENI. The CDR3 here is CASSTRFREGDTQYF. As DNA, the CDR3 is TGTGCCAGCTCTACGAGGTTTCGGGAGGGGGATACGCAGTATTTT.

The rearrangement joins TRBV27 to TRBJ2-3; 7 nucleotides agree with TRBD1. CDR1 and CDR2 from the germline V gene are MNHEY and SMNVEV (reference sequence). The CDR3 is made up of 15 amino acids. Trimming at V came to 0 bases and at J to 6 bases, leaving 6 bases not matched to a gene. CDR3 protein: CASSLSRRGRDTQYF. The CDR3 DNA reads as TGTGCCAGCAGTTTATCGAGAAGGGGGCGCGATACGCAGTATTTT.

In nucleotides, the CDR3 is TGTGCCAGCAGGAAAGGACAGGACCTTAACTATGGCTACACCTTC. Its translation: CASRKGQDLNYGYTF. The chain couples TRBV2 to TRBJ1-2; 7 positions match TRBD1. The CDR3 runs 15 residues. The germline V gene encodes CDR1 SNHLY and CDR2 FYNNEI. Trimming removed 6 bases from V and 1 base from J; junction bases left unmatched: 8.

The sample holds a few counts of this clone. The chain is built from TRBV27 and TRBJ1-6, with D possibly matching TRBD1 (6 bases). Looked up from germline, CDR1 is MNHEY and CDR2 is SMNVEV (reference sequence). The V and J ends lost 5 bases and 9 bases respectively, with 20 bases between them. The CDR3 consists of 16 residues. DNA of the CDR3: TGTGCCAGCAGTCCGGGAACCGGGACATTCGGTTCACCCCTCCACTTT. Its translation is CASSPGTGTFGSPLHF.

The CDR3 is CASSQDSTNYGYTF. CDR3 sequence (DNA): TGTGCCAGCAGCCAAGACAGTACTAACTATGGCTACACCTTC. The chain couples TRBV4-2 to TRBJ1-2; no reliable D call. Germline lookup yields CDR1 LGHNA and CDR2 YNFKEQ. The CDR3 spans 14 residues. Trimming stripped 0 bases from V and 0 bases from J, with 5 bases between.

The chain joins TRBV3-1 (or the pseudogene TRBV3-2) to TRBJ2-7, with a tentative D call TRBD1 (5 bases). This CDR3 is built from 14 residues. With 8 bases removed from V and 5 bases from J, the gap between germline ends came to 19 bases. Germline V gene sequence: CDR1 LGHDT, CDR2 YNNKEL (reference sequence). The DNA for the CDR3 is TGTGCCAGCGGGTCCGGACAAAACCCACACGAGCAGTACTTC. Translating it yields CASGSGQNPHEQYF.

The chain links TRBV10-2 to TRBJ2-1; 14 nucleotides line up with TRBD2. In germline, CDR1 is WSHSY, CDR2 SAAADI. The trim removed 7 bases at V and 4 bases at J, leaving 15 bases unmatched. CDR3 length: 19 amino acids. The CDR3 bases are TGCGCCAGCAACCCGCCGGGACTAGCGGGAGCCGCGGCATACAATGAGCAGTTCTTC. Its protein product is CASNPPGLAGAAAYNEQFF.

V usage is TRBV29-1 and J usage is TRBJ2-5; the match to TRBD1 covers 11 bases. The V segment lost 2 bases and the J segment 5 bases; nucleotides outside the gene matches: 4. Germline CDR1 is SQVTM and CDR2 is ANQGSEA. CDR3 size: 14 residues. For the CDR3, the DNA is TGCAGCGTTGAAAGGGACAGGGGGGTCGAGACCCAGTACTTC. Protein: CSVERDRGVETQYF.

This chain links TRBV19 with TRBJ1-5; the D gene is possibly TRBD1 (6 bases). Trimming cost V 6 bases and J 0 bases, with 9 bases left between them. The CDR3 length is 14 residues. CDR1 and CDR2 from the germline V gene are LNHDA and SQIVND (reference sequence). The CDR3 DNA sequence: TGTGCCAGTAGCAGGGGATATAGCAATCAGCCCCAGCATTTT. Encoded protein: CASSRGYSNQPQHF.

The V gene is TRBV6-4, the J gene TRBJ1-1; the D is unclear. Germline V gene sequence: CDR1 MRHNA, CDR2 SNTAGT. CDR3 length: 13 residues. Trimming left V 5 bases short and J 1 base short, with 8 bases between. The CDR3 protein is CASSNSRNTEAFF. The CDR3 bases are TGTGCCAGCAGTAATAGTCGGAACACTGAAGCTTTCTTT.

This chain links TRBV7-9 with TRBJ2-1; 11 nucleotides align to TRBD1. The V gene end was trimmed by 8 bases and the J gene end by 6 bases; junction bases not matched to a gene: 3. The length of the CDR3 is 13 residues. Germline values: CDR1 SEHNR, CDR2 FQNEAQ (reference sequence). DNA of the CDR3: TGTGCCAGCTTGGGACAGGGGGGCAATGAGCAGTTCTTC. This translates into CASLGQGGNEQFF.

This rearrangement joins TRBV11-2 to TRBJ2-7, with D possibly TRBD1 on 6 matching bases. V was cut by 3 bases and J by 1 base, with 7 bases left in between. The length of the CDR3 is 13 residues. The germline gives CDR1 SGHAT, CDR2 FQNNGV. The CDR3 here is CASSFDRSYEQYF. CDR3 nucleotide sequence: TGTGCCAGCAGCTTCGACAGGTCCTACGAGCAGTACTTC.

V is TRBV3-1 (or the pseudogene TRBV3-2) and J is TRBJ2-1, with 8 positions matching TRBD2. The CDR3 extends over 18 amino acids. The V and J ends lost 1 base and 4 bases, in that order; junction bases with no gene match: 12. Per the germline V gene, CDR1 is LGHDT and CDR2 is YNNKEL (reference sequence). The CDR3 region is CASSQVSGGSGIYNEQFF. CDR3 bases: TGTGCCAGCAGCCAAGTCTCAGGTGGTAGCGGGATATACAATGAGCAGTTCTTC.

This clone has a handful of counts. The chain recombines TRBV3-1 (or the pseudogene TRBV3-2) with TRBJ2-1, with 8 bases matching TRBD2. Germline lookup yields CDR1 LGHDT and CDR2 YNNKEL (reference sequence). This CDR3 is 16 amino acids long. V shed 1 base and J 5 bases; nucleotides not matched to a gene: 7. The CDR3 loop reads CASSQGQRGINNEQFF. The CDR3 DNA follows: TGTGCCAGCAGCCAAGGCCAGCGGGGGATAAACAATGAGCAGTTCTTC.

V is TRBV2 and J is TRBJ1-4; perhaps TRBD1 as D (6 bases). Germline values: CDR1 SNHLY, CDR2 FYNNEI. Trimming cost V 7 bases and J 7 bases, with 19 bases left between them. There are 15 residues in the CDR3. CDR3 DNA: TGTGCCAGCACCCCTGGGGGGGGCCATATTGAAAAACTGTTTTTT. Its protein product is CASTPGGGHIEKLFF.

This clone was picked up a small number of times. This chain joins TRBV5-1 and TRBJ2-2, with 8 nucleotides matching TRBD2. The CDR3 consists of 16 residues. In germline, CDR1 is SGHRS, CDR2 YFSETQ. The trim removed 5 bases at V and 1 base at J, leaving 7 bases unmatched. The CDR3 loop reads CASSGSLAGNTGELFF. CDR3 nucleotides: TGCGCCAGCAGTGGTAGTCTAGCGGGGAACACCGGGGAGCTGTTTTTT.

V usage is TRBV29-1 and J usage is TRBJ1-2; 7 bases fit TRBD1. V shed 6 bases and J 1 base; nucleotides not matched to a gene: 5. The CDR3 is 13 residues long. Per germline, CDR1 SQVTM and CDR2 ANQGSEA. CDR3 amino acids: CSVGRGVNYGYTF. CDR3 DNA: TGCAGCGTCGGCAGGGGGGTTAACTATGGCTACACCTTC.

V usage is TRBV19 and J usage is TRBJ2-2; TRBD2 matches 11 bases. The CDR3 contains 18 residues. The germline V gene has CDR1 LNHDA and CDR2 SQIVND (reference sequence). Unmatched junction bases numbered 7, after V lost 3 bases and J lost 1 base. The CDR3 region is CASSIRNSGRGNTGELFF. The CDR3 bases are TGTGCCAGTAGTATCCGTAATAGCGGGAGGGGGAACACCGGGGAGCTGTTTTTT. The whole variable domain, filled in from reference TRBV19 and TRBJ2-2, reads DGGITQSPKYLFRKEGQNVTLSCEQNLNHDAMYWYRQDPGQGLRLIYYSQIVNDFQKGDIAEGYSVSREKKESFPLTVTSAQKNPTAFYLCASSIRNSGRGNTGELFFGEGSRLTVL.